These 14 T cell receptor beta chains came from one sample sequenced in a study of shared clonotypes between healthy human individuals. Clones were sequenced by immunoSEQ multiplex PCR, and TCRdb holds only the in-frame ones, with some missing. The sample lists fewer than 400,000 clones, about 74% occurring once. Sequences were obtained from memory CD4+ T cells sorted from blood. The subset is: CD45RA-negative fraction. The receptors stem from a man aged 30 to 39 in good health.

This clone was found a few times. The chain has TRBV11-2 and TRBJ2-7; 7 bases align to TRBD1. With V trimmed by 2 bases and J by 7 bases, 11 bases remained unmatched. Germline V CDR1 and CDR2: SGHAT, FQNNGV. The CDR3 contains 15 residues. The CDR3 is CASSLNGQAPLEQYF. CDR3 bases: TGTGCCAGCAGCTTAAACGGACAGGCCCCCCTGGAGCAGTACTTC. Full variable domain (outside the CDR3, taken from reference TRBV11-2 and TRBJ2-7): EAGVAQSPRYKIIEKRQSVAFWCNPISGHATLYWYQQILGQGPKLLIQFQNNGVVDDSQLPKDRFSAERLKGVDSTLKIQPAKLEDSAVYLCASSLNGQAPLEQYFGPGTRLTVT.

About this clone: One junction end does not reproduce the germline sequence, and a read error may be involved. This chain uses TRBV7-7 with TRBJ2-3; D is perhaps TRBD2 (6 bases). CDR3 size: 15 residues. CDR1 SSHAT and CDR2 FNYEAQ come from the germline V gene (reference sequence). In DNA form, the CDR3 reads TGTGCTAGCAGCTTAGCTGCTAGCGGCACAGATACGCAGTATTTT. Translated, it gives CASSLAASGTDTQYF.

V and J are TRBV4-3 and TRBJ1-2, with unresolved D. Between the trimmed V and J ends, which lost 3 bases and 5 bases, there was a span of 13 bases. The CDR3 loop spans 14 amino acids. Germline CDR1 and CDR2: LGHNA and YSLEER. In DNA form, the CDR3 reads TGCGCCAGCAGCCAGGGGAGGGCAGAATATGGCTACACCTTC. Translated: CASSQGRAEYGYTF.

The V gene is TRBV7-2, the J gene TRBJ2-7, with TRBD2 identical over 7 bases. Germline trimming cut 0 bases from V and 3 bases from J; bases unmatched to any gene: 5. The CDR3 spans 15 residues. Germline loops: CDR1 SGHTA, CDR2 FQGNSA. The CDR3 reads CASSLAPGTIYEQYF. The CDR3, as DNA: TGTGCCAGCAGCTTAGCCCCCGGGACTATCTACGAGCAGTACTTC. The complete variable domain, with remaining parts taken from reference TRBV7-2 and TRBJ2-7, reads GAGVSQSPSNKVTEKGKDVELRCDPISGHTALYWYRQSLGQGLEFLIYFQGNSAPDKSGLPSDRFSAERTGGSVSTLTIQRTQQEDSAVYLCASSLAPGTIYEQYFGPGTRLTVT.

The sample holds a few counts of this clone. V is TRBV5-4 and J is TRBJ2-7, with 7 bases matching TRBD2. V shed 4 bases and J 3 bases; nucleotides not matched to a gene: 10. This CDR3 contains 15 residues. The V gene's germline CDR1 is SGHNT and CDR2 YYREEE (reference sequence). The CDR3 protein is CASSRPVGGGYEQYF. The DNA for the CDR3 is TGTGCCAGCAGCCGACCCGTGGGGGGGGGCTACGAGCAGTACTTC.

V usage is TRBV5-1 and J usage is TRBJ2-5; a possible D gene is TRBD2 (6 bases). The CDR3 runs to 15 residues. The germline gives CDR1 SGHRS, CDR2 YFSETQ. V lost 1 base, J lost 3 bases, and 13 bases lay in between. The CDR3 is CASSLSSGSKETQYF. The CDR3 DNA follows: TGCGCCAGCAGCTTGTCCAGCGGGTCGAAAGAGACCCAGTACTTC.

V gene TRBV19 combines with J gene TRBJ1-5; possibly TRBD1 for D (5 bases). Between the trimmed V and J ends, which lost 3 bases and 4 bases, there was a span of 10 bases. Germline V lookup: CDR1 LNHDA, CDR2 SQIVND (reference sequence). This CDR3 is built from 14 residues. DNA for the CDR3: TGTGCCAGTAGTATGGGACCCTTTAATCAGCCCCAGCATTTT. As protein: CASSMGPFNQPQHF. The full variable domain, with the rest looked up from reference TRBV19 and TRBJ1-5, is DGGITQSPKYLFRKEGQNVTLSCEQNLNHDAMYWYRQDPGQGLRLIYYSQIVNDFQKGDIAEGYSVSREKKESFPLTVTSAQKNPTAFYLCASSMGPFNQPQHFGDGTRLSIL.

V gene TRBV7-2 combines with J gene TRBJ2-5; TRBD1 aligns across 10 bases. The CDR3 has 15 amino acids. Trimming took 6 bases from V and 4 from J; bases not matched to a gene: 8. The germline V gene encodes CDR1 SGHTA and CDR2 FQGNSA. CDR3 nucleotides: TGTGCCAGCAGGACCGGGACAGGGGTCGGAGAGACCCAGTACTTC. It translates to CASRTGTGVGETQYF.

Only a few counts were recorded for this clone. The rearrangement uses TRBV27 and TRBJ2-1; D possibly matches TRBD1 or TRBD2 (7 bases each). The germline V and J ends were trimmed by 6 bases and 10 bases, with 16 bases remaining between them. The CDR3 length is 13 residues. CDR1 MNHEY and CDR2 SMNVEV come from the germline V gene (reference sequence). The CDR3 bases are TGTGCCAGCAGCCGCCAGGGGGGGCGGGAGCAGTTCTTC. Protein sequence: CASSRQGGREQFF.

The chain carries TRBV6-1 and TRBJ2-7; D gene ambiguous. The V and J ends lost 7 bases and 4 bases respectively, with 17 bases between them. Germline loops: CDR1 MNHNS, CDR2 SASEGT. CDR3 length: 14 residues. CDR3 coding DNA: TGTGCCAGCATTCAGGATCGAGAGTTTTACGAGCAGTACTTC. Translating gives CASIQDREFYEQYF.

V is TRBV7-8 and J is TRBJ2-2, with TRBD2 identical over 12 bases. Germline CDR1 SGHVS, CDR2 FQNEAQ. CDR3 length: 18 amino acids. Trimming at V came to 2 bases and at J to 6 bases, leaving 10 bases not matched to a gene. CDR3 sequence reads: CASSLRSLAGGPPGELFF. The CDR3 nucleotides read TGTGCCAGCAGCTTACGGAGTCTAGCGGGAGGGCCCCCCGGGGAGCTGTTTTTT.

The chain has TRBV5-6 and TRBJ1-1; D uncertain. The CDR3 is 15 amino acids. The germline V gene encodes CDR1 SGHDT and CDR2 YYEEEE. Trimming took off 4 bases at V and 6 bases at J, with 19 bases between the two ends. The CDR3 spells CASSRRTGLFSEAFF. CDR3 DNA sequence: TGTGCCAGCAGCAGACGGACCGGGCTCTTCTCTGAAGCTTTCTTT.

The chain carries TRBV10-2 and TRBJ2-7; TRBD2 aligns across 10 bases. Looked up from germline, CDR1 is WSHSY and CDR2 is SAAADI. The CDR3 runs 14 residues. V shed 3 bases, J shed 4 bases, and the junction held 3 bases outside the gene matches. The CDR3 bases are TGCGCCAGCAGTGATACTAGCGGGATATACGAGCAGTACTTC. Its translation is CASSDTSGIYEQYF.

This chain connects TRBV6-6 to TRBJ2-1; 7 positions match TRBD2. Per the germline V gene, CDR1 is MNHNY and CDR2 is SVGAGI (reference sequence). The CDR3 is made up of 14 amino acids. With V trimmed by 5 bases and J by 2 bases, 3 bases remained unmatched. DNA for the CDR3: TGTGCCAGCAGTCCTAGCGGCACCTACAATGAGCAGTTCTTC. This codes for CASSPSGTYNEQFF.